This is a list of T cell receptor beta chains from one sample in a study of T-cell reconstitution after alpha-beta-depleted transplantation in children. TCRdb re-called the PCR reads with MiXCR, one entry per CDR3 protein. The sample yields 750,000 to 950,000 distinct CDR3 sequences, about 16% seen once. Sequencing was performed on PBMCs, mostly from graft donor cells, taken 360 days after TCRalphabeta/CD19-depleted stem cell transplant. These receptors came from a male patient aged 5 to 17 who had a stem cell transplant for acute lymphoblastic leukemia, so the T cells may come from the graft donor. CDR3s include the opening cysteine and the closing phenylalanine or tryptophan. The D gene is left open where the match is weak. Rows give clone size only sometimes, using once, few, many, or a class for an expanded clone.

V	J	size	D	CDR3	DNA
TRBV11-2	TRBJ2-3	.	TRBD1	CASSLGTTGQIF	TGTGCCAGCAGCTTAGGGACCACGGGACAGATTTTT
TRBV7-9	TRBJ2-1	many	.	CASSLDHRLANEQFF	TGTGCCAGCAGCTTAGACCATAGGTTGGCTAATGAGCAGTTCTTC
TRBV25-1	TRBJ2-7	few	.	CATIGVRAAMYF	TGTGCCACCATAGGGGTTCGGGCCGCGATGTACTTC
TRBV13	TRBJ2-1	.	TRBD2	CASSPVGTSGYNEQFF	TGTGCCAGCAGCCCCGTAGGGACTAGCGGCTACAATGAGCAGTTCTTC
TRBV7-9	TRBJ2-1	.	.	CAPSSLGSYNEQFF	TGTGCCCCCTCCTCCCTAGGATCCTACAATGAGCAGTTCTTC
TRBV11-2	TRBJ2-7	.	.	CASRPFGGLLHEQYF	TGTGCCAGCAGGCCATTCGGGGGCCTACTCCACGAGCAGTACTTC
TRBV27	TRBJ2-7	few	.	CASSFSAGYEQYF	TGTGCCAGCAGTTTTTCGGCAGGCTACGAGCAGTACTTC
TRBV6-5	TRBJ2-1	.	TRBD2	CASSSPGTSSYNEQFF	TGTGCCAGCAGTTCCCCCGGGACTAGCTCCTACAATGAGCAGTTCTTC
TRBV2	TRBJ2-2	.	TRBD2	CASSGLLADGGTGELFF	TGTGCCAGCAGTGGATTACTAGCGGATGGGGGCACCGGGGAGCTGTTTTTT
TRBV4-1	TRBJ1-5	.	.	CASSHLGQPQHF	TGCGCCAGCAGCCATTTGGGTCAGCCCCAGCATTTT
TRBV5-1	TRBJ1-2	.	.	CASSLEGFGYGYTF	TGCGCCAGCAGCTTGGAAGGGTTTGGCTATGGCTACACCTTC
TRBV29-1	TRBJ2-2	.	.	CSVLIGDHGELFF	TGCAGCGTACTGATTGGGGATCACGGGGAGCTGTTTTTT
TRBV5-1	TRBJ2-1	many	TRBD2	CASSLVPSGNYNEQFF	TGCGCCAGCAGCTTGGTTCCTAGCGGGAACTACAATGAGCAGTTCTTC
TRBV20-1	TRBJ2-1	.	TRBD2	CSATLAESSYNEQFF	TGCAGTGCAACCCTAGCGGAAAGCTCCTACAATGAGCAGTTCTTC
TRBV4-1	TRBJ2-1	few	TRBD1	CASSHQQGAWVDEQFF	TGCGCCAGCAGCCATCAACAGGGGGCTTGGGTGGATGAGCAGTTCTTC
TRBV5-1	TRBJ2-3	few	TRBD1	CASSPGQANTDTQYF	TGCGCCAGCAGCCCGGGACAGGCAAACACAGATACGCAGTATTTT
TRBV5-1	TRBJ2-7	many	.	CASRDTYEQYF	TGCGCCAGCCGAGACACCTACGAGCAGTACTTC
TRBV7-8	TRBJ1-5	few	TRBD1	CASSKGQANQPQHF	TGTGCCAGCAGCAAGGGACAGGCCAATCAGCCCCAGCATTTT
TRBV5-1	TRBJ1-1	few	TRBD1	CASSFYGQGQVSEAFF	TGCGCCAGCAGCTTCTATGGACAGGGGCAAGTAAGTGAAGCTTTCTTT
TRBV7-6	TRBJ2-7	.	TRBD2	CASSPGLAGGPQIFEQYF	TGTGCCAGCAGCCCTGGACTAGCGGGAGGCCCCCAGATTTTCGAGCAGTACTTC
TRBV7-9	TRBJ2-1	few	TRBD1	CASSQRTGPYNEQFF	TGTGCCAGCAGCCAGAGGACAGGTCCCTACAATGAGCAGTTCTTC
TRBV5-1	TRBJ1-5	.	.	CASSLEGRQPQHF	TGCGCCAGCAGCTTAGAGGGGAGACAGCCCCAGCATTTT
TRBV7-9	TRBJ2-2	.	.	CASSYRVGSAGELFF	TGTGCCAGCAGCTATCGGGTCGGGAGTGCCGGGGAGCTGTTTTTT
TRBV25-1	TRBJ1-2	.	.	CASSELKIVGPFYGYTF	TGTGCCAGCAGTGAATTAAAAATTGTTGGTCCGTTCTATGGCTACACCTTC
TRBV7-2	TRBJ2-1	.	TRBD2	CASSSVAGSYNEQFF	TGTGCCAGCAGCTCTGTAGCGGGGAGCTACAATGAGCAGTTCTTC